This T cell receptor (beta chain) was documented in a study of PD-1 blockade in mismatch repair-deficient tumors. Regarding the study as a whole: Tumor-resident clones, often absent from pretreatment blood, expanded after pembrolizumab and then contracted.

The time point was: 10-day in vitro stimulation with candidate neoantigen peptide 4. Cells were stimulated roughly 10 days with each of roughly 7 ELISpot-reactive neoantigens. A no-peptide control culture served as baseline for clone fold changes. The CDR3 covers 16 residues. With V trimmed by 5 bases and J by 6 bases, 8 bases remained unmatched. The germline CDR1 and CDR2 sequences are MDHEN and SYDVKM. TCRdb's copy holds only in-frame clones and misses some; the assay was immunoSEQ multiplex PCR. In the table there are 13,000 to 15,000 clones, around four fifths of which are singletons. In the case of this clone: Its target is unknown.

The receptor's source is an adult with mismatch repair-deficient cancer. The chain joins TRBV28 to TRBJ2-1; 12 bases map to TRBD2. The specimen was cells cultured in vitro, collected from a patient treated with pembrolizumab. The CDR3 here is CASSTRLAGVVNEQFF. CDR3 in DNA: TGTGCCAGCAGTACCCGACTAGCGGGAGTTGTCAATGAGCAGTTCTTC.